These T cell receptor beta chains were read from a single sample in a study of cytomegalovirus exposure and HLA in healthy donors. TCRdb's table, derived via immunoSEQ multiplex PCR, lists solely in-frame clones and lacks some. The data contain 120,000 or so clones, 81% of them singletons. The sequencing input was PBMCs. The receptor set was obtained from a man aged 18 to 29 in good health and CMV-seronegative. The CDR3 runs from the conserved cysteine through the conserved F or W. The D gene is left open where the match is weak. Only some rows state a clone size, as once, few, many or a class for expanded clones.

clone_size,cdr3_length,d_call,j_call,v_call,cdr3_nt,cdr3_aa
-,14,-,TRBJ2-3,TRBV7-3,TGTGCCAGCAGCTTAACGGGGGGTACAGATACGCAGTATTTT,CASSLTGGTDTQYF
-,16,-,TRBJ2-2,TRBV6-6,TGTGCCAGCAGTTACCCCGACAGGCCCAACACCGGGGAGCTGTTTTTT,CASSYPDRPNTGELFF
-,17,TRBD1,TRBJ1-1,TRBV2,TGTGCCAGCAGTGAAACCCTTGACAGGGCCCCGAACACTGAAGCTTTCTTT,CASSETLDRAPNTEAFF
-,14,TRBD1,TRBJ2-7,TRBV6-1,TGTGCCAGCAGTGGGGGACAGACCTCCTACGAGCAGTACTTC,CASSGGQTSYEQYF
-,16,-,TRBJ1-3,TRBV7-2,TGTGCCAGCAGCTTAGATGGCAGGGCGAAGGGAAACACCATATATTTT,CASSLDGRAKGNTIYF
-,15,-,TRBJ1-3,TRBV14,TGTGCCAGCAGCCGGGTTGACAGCTCTGGAAACACCATATATTTT,CASSRVDSSGNTIYF
-,16,TRBD2,TRBJ2-7,TRBV18,TGTGCCAGCTCACAGGGAGTTAGCGGGGGGAGCTACGAGCAGTACTTC,CASSQGVSGGSYEQYF
-,15,TRBD1,TRBJ1-1,TRBV7-8,TGTGCCAGCAGCTTAAACTGGTCAGGGGGCTACGAAGCTTTCTTT,CASSLNWSGGYEAFF
-,17,TRBD2,TRBJ2-3,TRBV19,TGTGCCAGTAGTATTAGAAGGACTAGCGGGAGTTTAGATACGCAGTATTTT,CASSIRRTSGSLDTQYF
-,13,-,TRBJ1-1,TRBV25-1,TGTGCCAGCAGACGGTTCATGAACACTGAAGCTTTCTTT,CASRRFMNTEAFF
-,15,TRBD1,TRBJ1-1,TRBV5-4,TGTGCCAGCAGCTTGGGCGGACAGGTGAACACTGAAGCTTTCTTT,CASSLGGQVNTEAFF
-,14,-,TRBJ1-6,TRBV15,TGTGCCACCAGCAGAGATCCCGAGAATTCACCCCTCCACTTT,CATSRDPENSPLHF
-,15,-,TRBJ2-1,TRBV5-1,TGCGCCAGCAGCTTGGCGCTAGGGGTTTACAATGAGCAGTTCTTC,CASSLALGVYNEQFF
-,11,-,TRBJ1-1,TRBV6-1,TGTGCCAGCACTATGAACACTGAAGCTTTCTTT,CASTMNTEAFF
-,14,-,TRBJ2-7,TRBV4-3,TGCGCCAGCAGCCAAGGCCAGGGCTTCTACGAGCAGTACTTC,CASSQGQGFYEQYF
-,11,-,TRBJ2-1,TRBV7-9,TGTGCCAGCAGCTTGGAGGGAAAGGGGTTCTTC,CASSLEGKGFF
-,14,TRBD2,TRBJ2-7,TRBV6-5,TGTGCCAGCAGGCGGACTAGCGGGGACTACGGGCAGTACTTC,CASRRTSGDYGQYF
-,14,TRBD1,TRBJ1-1,TRBV5-1,TGCGCCAGCAGCTTGAGACAGGGGAACACTGAAGCTTTCTTT,CASSLRQGNTEAFF
-,14,TRBD1,TRBJ2-7,TRBV5-4,TGTGCCAGCAGCTTCGGGGACAGGGTCGGGGAGCAGTACTTC,CASSFGDRVGEQYF
-,16,TRBD2,TRBJ2-5,TRBV19,TGTGCCAGTAGTATAGACGGGACGGACGGGAGGGAGACCCAGTACTTC,CASSIDGTDGRETQYF
-,14,TRBD1,TRBJ2-7,TRBV5-5,TGTGCCAGCAACCTAGGGGGCTTTACCTACGAGCAGTACTTC,CASNLGGFTYEQYF
few,15,TRBD2,TRBJ2-5,TRBV6-5,TGTGCCAGCGCTAGGGGGCGGGGGGGCCGGGAGACCCAGTACTTC,CASARGRGGRETQYF
-,13,-,TRBJ1-1,TRBV7-2,TGTGCCAGCAGCCCTAGTAGGGGCACTGAAGCTTTCTTT,CASSPSRGTEAFF
-,18,TRBD2,TRBJ2-2,TRBV7-6,TGTGCCAGCAGCTTAGTTAACGGGGGGGCCTCGGGCACCGGGGAGCTGTTTTTT,CASSLVNGGASGTGELFF
few,16,-,TRBJ1-3,TRBV4-2,TGTGCCAGCAGCGAAGGTAGATCCCTCTCTGGAAACACCATATATTTT,CASSEGRSLSGNTIYF
-,16,TRBD2,TRBJ2-7,TRBV7-8,TGTGCCAGCAGCCCCGAGTGGGAGGGTGAATCCTACGAGCAGTACTTC,CASSPEWEGESYEQYF
-,14,TRBD1,TRBJ1-2,TRBV28,TGTGCCAGCAGTACCCGGGACAGGGGAAGAGGCTACACCTTC,CASSTRDRGRGYTF